This TCR beta chain was obtained from a study of T cells expressing NK-cell markers. The study's findings and limits: About six donors showed dominant NKG2C+ clonotypes comprising roughly 1.0-7.5% of their CD8+ T cells. Dominance of the CD3+CD56-NKG2C+ fraction by these clonotypes also held in four donors.

The cDNA for TCR beta came from 5'RACE template switching with UMIs. TCRdb reprocessed the 5' RACE reads; each CDR3 protein has one entry and no DNA is given. The sample features around 550,000 distinct CDR3 sequences, with about 3.6% in its top ten. The CDR3 spans 15 residues. Germline V gene sequence: CDR1 LGHNA, CDR2 YSLEER. As concerns this clonotype: Its target is not known.

This TCR derives from a young man in good health. V and J are TRBV4-3 and TRBJ2-1. The sequenced material came from blood T cells: a sorted CD56 or NKG2C T cell subset, CD4+ or CD8+ T cells, or bulk PBMC T cells (not recorded which). Here the CDR3 reads CASSQDQEWGNEQFF.